The 15 T cell receptor beta chains reported below all come from one sample, sequenced in a study of T-cell memory formation after mild COVID-19. MiXCR was run by TCRdb on the 5' RACE reads, yielding one entry per CDR3 protein. In the table there are approximately 570,000 distinct CDR3 sequences, more than 15% of which are singletons. Material for sequencing was PBMCs or a T cell subset sorted from them (not recorded which). The receptors were gathered from an adult woman who had mild COVID-19 (a few samples of this study predate the infection). Cell type and time point are not known.

This clonotype occurred many times. Germline and junction disagree at one end, which may indicate a read error. V and J are TRBV7-7 and TRBJ2-3; possible D gene TRBD1, 6 bases. Germline CDR1 is SSHAT and CDR2 is FNYEAQ (reference sequence). The CDR3 runs to 14 residues. The DNA for the CDR3 is TGTGCTAGCAGCTTAGCGCAGGGGACAGATACGCAGTATTTT. This gives the protein CASSLAQGTDTQYF.

Only a few counts were recorded for this clonotype. J is TRBJ2-2 and V is TRBV19; D might be TRBD1 or TRBD2, each matching 6 bases. This CDR3 is built from 15 residues. The V gene's germline CDR1 is LNHDA and CDR2 SQIVND (reference sequence). V shed 3 bases and J shed 5 bases, with 13 bases lying between them. The CDR3 sequence is CASSMRGARTGELFF. The CDR3, as DNA: TGTGCCAGTAGTATGAGGGGGGCGCGTACCGGGGAGCTGTTTTTT. The full variable domain, its missing parts supplied by reference TRBV19 and TRBJ2-2, is DGGITQSPKYLFRKEGQNVTLSCEQNLNHDAMYWYRQDPGQGLRLIYYSQIVNDFQKGDIAEGYSVSREKKESFPLTVTSAQKNPTAFYLCASSMRGARTGELFFGEGSRLTVL.

This clonotype was counted a few times. The chain links TRBV6-2 or TRBV6-3 to TRBJ2-1; the match to TRBD2 covers 7 bases. With 2 bases clipped from V and 1 base from J, the junction kept 11 bases outside the gene matches. The CDR3 loop spans 18 amino acids. Germline V gives CDR1 MNHEY, CDR2 SVGEGT. This CDR3 is CASSYPPGGRISYNEQFF. Here the CDR3 DNA reads TGTGCCAGCAGTTACCCTCCCGGGGGGAGGATATCCTACAATGAGCAGTTCTTC.

The chain couples TRBV7-8 to TRBJ2-3; D ambiguous. Germline CDR1 SGHVS, CDR2 FQNEAQ. The CDR3 is made up of 13 amino acids. Trimming took 4 bases from V and 0 from J, leaving 5 bases between them. The CDR3 bases are TGTGCCAGCAGCTACGTAAGCACAGATACGCAGTATTTT. This encodes CASSYVSTDTQYF.

The chain uses TRBV30 and TRBJ1-1; no reliable D call. From germline, CDR1 is GTSNPN and CDR2 SVGIG (reference sequence). The CDR3 covers 8 residues. Trimming left V 1 base short and J 11 bases short, with 2 bases between. CDR3 sequence: CAWSDAFF. CDR3 sequence (DNA): TGTGCCTGGAGTGATGCTTTCTTT.

This clonotype showed up many times. This chain connects TRBV5-1 to TRBJ2-1, with 12 bases identical to TRBD2. Per the germline V gene, CDR1 is SGHRS and CDR2 is YFSETQ. The CDR3 is 16 residues long. Losses at the gene ends were 4 bases for V and 6 bases for J; bases not matched to a gene: 8. CDR3 in amino acids: CASSPTSGGGFNEQFF. The CDR3 region has the DNA TGCGCCAGCAGCCCGACTAGCGGGGGAGGTTTCAATGAGCAGTTCTTC.

The chain has TRBV7-9 and TRBJ2-1; 11 nucleotides match TRBD2. V trimming: 5 bases; J trimming: 6 bases; junction bases outside the gene matches: 3. From germline, CDR1 is SEHNR and CDR2 FQNEAQ (reference sequence). The CDR3 covers 14 residues. In DNA, the CDR3 is TGTGCCAGCAGCGTCCTAGCGGGGGGCAATGAGCAGTTCTTC. This codes for CASSVLAGGNEQFF.

The chain carries TRBV4-3 and TRBJ2-2, with D possibly matching TRBD2 (5 bases). From germline, CDR1 is LGHNA and CDR2 YSLEER. This CDR3 has 15 residues. V was pared by 1 base and J by 2 bases, with 8 bases between. In DNA, the CDR3 is TGCGCCAGCAGCCAAGCGACTACCAACACCGGGGAGCTGTTTTTT. Translated: CASSQATTNTGELFF.

This clonotype was recorded a few times. V usage is TRBV9 and J usage is TRBJ2-3; D is tentatively TRBD1 or TRBD2 (5 bases each). Trimming removed 0 bases at V and 2 bases at J, with 7 bases between. Germline V gene data show CDR1 as SGDLS and CDR2 as YYNGEE. CDR3 length: 14 residues. CDR3 sequence: CASSVEGTTDTQYF. The CDR3 nucleotides are TGTGCCAGCAGCGTAGAAGGGACCACAGATACGCAGTATTTT.

This clonotype turned up a few times. The chain carries TRBV7-6 and TRBJ2-3, with D possibly being TRBD1 (6 bases). The ends were cut back, 5 bases at V and 0 bases at J, with 12 bases in the middle. Germline V gene sequence: CDR1 SGHVS, CDR2 FNYEAQ. The CDR3 covers 15 residues. Here the CDR3 DNA reads TGTGCCAGCAGCGCCACAGGGTCCAGCACAGATACGCAGTATTTT. Protein sequence: CASSATGSSTDTQYF.

J is TRBJ2-7 and V is TRBV27; 8 nucleotides agree with TRBD1. CDR1 is MNHEY, CDR2 SMNVEV, per germline (reference sequence). This CDR3 comprises 15 residues. The V gene end was trimmed by 7 bases and the J gene end by 4 bases; junction bases not matched to a gene: 12. The CDR3 reads CASTRLGQGAYEQYF. The CDR3 bases are TGTGCCAGCACCCGGTTAGGGCAGGGGGCTTACGAGCAGTACTTC.

This chain uses TRBV7-2 with TRBJ2-3; D is undetermined. Looked up from germline, CDR1 is SGHTA and CDR2 is FQGNSA. CDR3 length: 13 residues. V was trimmed by 7 bases and J by 5 bases, leaving 13 bases between them. CDR3 sequence reads: CASIVGWLDTQYF. The DNA for the CDR3 is TGTGCCAGCATCGTAGGGTGGCTAGATACGCAGTATTTT.

The gene calls are TRBV4-3 and TRBJ2-7, with TRBD2 matching 10 bases. J lost 3 bases, V lost 0 bases, and 5 bases had no gene match. The CDR3 is made up of 16 amino acids. CDR1 is LGHNA, CDR2 YSLEER, per germline. This CDR3 is CASSQDWASGSYEQYF. CDR3 bases: TGCGCCAGCAGCCAAGATTGGGCTAGCGGGAGCTACGAGCAGTACTTC.

This clonotype came up many times. The CDR3 is CASRSQMAGYEQFF. The CDR3 nucleotides are TGTGCCAGCAGATCCCAGATGGCGGGGTATGAGCAGTTCTTC. The gene calls are TRBV11-2 and TRBJ2-1; maybe TRBD2 (6 bases). Trimming removed 6 bases from V and 8 bases from J, with 17 bases in between. Germline CDR1 is SGHAT and CDR2 is FQNNGV. The CDR3 contains 14 residues.

The rearrangement joins TRBV4-1 to TRBJ2-1; TRBD1 matches 8 bases. From germline, CDR1 is MGHRA and CDR2 YSYEKL. The CDR3 has 17 amino acids. Unmatched junction bases numbered 8, after V lost 0 bases and J lost 4 bases. CDR3 sequence reads: CASSQDGTGDLYNEQFF. DNA for the CDR3: TGCGCCAGCAGCCAAGATGGGACAGGAGACCTTTACAATGAGCAGTTCTTC.